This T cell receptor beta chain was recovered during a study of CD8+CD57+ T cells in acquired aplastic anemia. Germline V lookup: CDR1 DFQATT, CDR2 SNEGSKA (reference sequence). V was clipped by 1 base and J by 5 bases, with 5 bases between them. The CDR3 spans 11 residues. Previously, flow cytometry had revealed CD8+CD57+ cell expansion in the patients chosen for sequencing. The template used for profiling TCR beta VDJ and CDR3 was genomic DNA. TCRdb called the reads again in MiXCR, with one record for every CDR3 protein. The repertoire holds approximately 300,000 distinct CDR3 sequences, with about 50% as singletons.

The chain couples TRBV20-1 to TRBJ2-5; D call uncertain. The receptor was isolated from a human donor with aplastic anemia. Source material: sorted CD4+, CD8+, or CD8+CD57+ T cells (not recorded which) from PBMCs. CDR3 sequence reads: CSARVVETQYF. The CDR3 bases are TGCAGTGCTAGAGTTGTGGAGACCCAGTACTTC.